This T cell receptor beta chain appears in the sequencing data of a study of blood T cell repertoires in COVID-19. Study information: Some COVID-19 samples were acute and others convalescent; all came from the United States, Italy and Spain. From T cells, B-cell-depleted T cells, or PBMCs came the material, which was cDNA or gDNA.

Clones were read by immunoSEQ multiplex PCR, and TCRdb kept only the in-frame ones, dropping some. The table shows 100,000 to 150,000 clones, with about 86% occurring only once. V shed 6 bases, J shed 6 bases, and the junction held 4 bases outside the gene matches. CDR1 is SNHLY, CDR2 FYNNEI, per germline. The CDR3 has 13 residues. The sequencing input was peripheral blood. The rearrangement uses TRBV2 and TRBJ1-4, with 7 bases lining up with TRBD1. The source is a woman between 50 and 59 years old with acute or convalescent COVID-19. Here the CDR3 reads CASRRQGYEKLFF. The CDR3 bases are TGTGCCAGCAGGCGACAGGGCTATGAAAAACTGTTTTTT.